The 31 T cell receptor beta chains in this list originate from one sample, sequenced in a study of a mutant IDH1 vaccine in newly diagnosed glioma. The method was immunoSEQ multiplex PCR; TCRdb's version includes in-frame clones alone and lacks a portion of them. Altogether under 80,000 clones are present, 86% being singletons, with the ten largest covering 2.9%. Time point: baseline, week 1 (first vaccination visit). Described treatment: pre-vaccination baseline after standard-of-care therapy. Sequencing was performed on PBMCs, taken from a glioma patient treated with radiotherapy, temozolomide or both. The source is a man aged 25 to 45 with glioma.

The chain uses TRBV9 and TRBJ2-6, with D perhaps TRBD2 (5 bases). CDR1 and CDR2 from the germline V gene are SGDLS and YYNGEE. The V and J ends lost 3 bases and 1 base respectively, with 11 bases between them. The CDR3 is 16 amino acids. As DNA, the CDR3 is TGTGCCAGCAGCGCTTCCACGGGGTCTGGGGCCAACGTCCTGACTTTC. Amino acids: CASSASTGSGANVLTF.

This chain joins TRBV28 and TRBJ1-1; D is unresolved. Trimming took off 2 bases at V and 1 base at J, with 14 bases between the two ends. This CDR3 is 16 amino acids long. Germline lookup yields CDR1 MDHEN and CDR2 SYDVKM. In DNA form, the CDR3 reads TGTGCCAGCAGTTTAACCTACGTGGGCAGGAACACTGAAGCTTTCTTT. This gives the protein CASSLTYVGRNTEAFF.

This chain links TRBV11-2 with TRBJ2-7, with TRBD1 matching 9 bases. CDR3 length equals 14 residues. V was pared by 0 bases and J by 4 bases, with 1 base of the junction left unmatched. Germline V lookup: CDR1 SGHAT, CDR2 FQNNGV. This chain's CDR3 is CASSLEGTGYEQYF. The CDR3 DNA reads TGTGCCAGCAGCTTAGAAGGGACAGGGTACGAGCAGTACTTC.

This CDR3 is CASSEFDSHLTGHTGRAFF. CDR3 in DNA: TGTGCCAGCAGTGAATTCGACTCCCACTTGACAGGGCACACAGGTAGGGCTTTCTTT. This chain uses TRBV6-1 with TRBJ1-1; TRBD1 aligns across 7 bases. After removal of 2 bases from V and 11 bases from J, the junction contained 26 bases not matched to a gene. This CDR3 has 19 amino acids. Germline V lookup: CDR1 MNHNS, CDR2 SASEGT.

V gene TRBV27 combines with J gene TRBJ1-6; a possible D gene is TRBD1 (5 bases). V lost 4 bases to trimming and J lost 0 bases, with 7 bases between them. CDR3 length: 15 amino acids. Germline loops: CDR1 MNHEY, CDR2 SMNVEV (reference sequence). CDR3 in DNA: TGTGCCAGCAGTTCGAGGGGCTCCTATAATTCACCCCTCCACTTT. This sequence encodes CASSSRGSYNSPLHF.

The chain is built from TRBV28 and TRBJ2-5; possibly TRBD2 for D (6 bases). The V gene's germline CDR1 is MDHEN and CDR2 SYDVKM. V was trimmed by 4 bases and J by 12 bases, leaving 18 bases between them. This CDR3 is 13 amino acids long. As DNA, the CDR3 is TGTGCCAGCAGTTCTGAGACGGTCGGGGGAAAGTACTTC. Its translation: CASSSETVGGKYF.

This clone was seen just once. The genes are TRBV7-9 and TRBJ2-7; D gene unclear. The CDR3 covers 14 residues. V was pared by 2 bases and J by 2 bases, with 10 bases between. CDR1 SEHNR and CDR2 FQNEAQ come from the germline V gene (reference sequence). The CDR3, as DNA: TGTGCCAGCAGCTTATCCGGACCAGCCTACGAGCAGTACTTC. It codes for CASSLSGPAYEQYF. Filled out from reference TRBV7-9 and TRBJ2-7, the complete variable domain reads DTGVSQNPRHKITKRGQNVTFRCDPISEHNRLYWYRQTLGQGPEFLTYFQNEAQLEKSRLLSDRFSAERPKGSFSTLEIQRTEQGDSAMYLCASSLSGPAYEQYFGPGTRLTVT.

This clone was observed a few times. The rearrangement joins TRBV6-4 to TRBJ1-5; D gene uncertain. This CDR3 contains 14 residues. Trimming shortened V by 2 bases and J by 1 base, and 6 bases separated the two germline ends. Germline lookup yields CDR1 MRHNA and CDR2 SNTAGT. Here the CDR3 reads CASSDAGSNQPQHF. DNA for the CDR3: TGTGCCAGCAGTGACGCCGGGAGCAATCAGCCCCAGCATTTT.

The chain uses TRBV7-2 and TRBJ1-1; no clear D gene. CDR3 size: 13 residues. V was clipped by 5 bases and J by 7 bases, with 14 bases between them. Germline CDR1 reads SGHTA; CDR2 reads FQGNSA. The CDR3 sequence is CASSPTRFGEAFF. In nucleotides, the CDR3 is TGTGCCAGCAGCCCTACAAGGTTTGGTGAAGCTTTCTTT.

The chain links TRBV9 to TRBJ2-5, with 10 bases identical to TRBD1. Germline V gene lookup returns CDR1 SGDLS and CDR2 YYNGEE. The CDR3 contains 15 residues. With 4 bases clipped from V and 2 bases from J, the junction kept 5 bases outside the gene matches. CDR3 protein: CASSRRTGGQETQYF. In DNA form, the CDR3 reads TGTGCCAGCAGCAGAAGGACAGGGGGACAAGAGACCCAGTACTTC.

CDR3 loop: CASSVGGVTGELFF. DNA of the CDR3: TGTGCCAGCAGCGTGGGGGGCGTCACCGGGGAGCTGTTTTTT. The chain is built from TRBV9 and TRBJ2-2; D tentatively reads TRBD1 or TRBD2 (6 bases each). CDR1 is SGDLS, CDR2 YYNGEE, per germline. Deletions cut 2 bases from V and 4 bases from J, with 9 bases between. The CDR3 totals 14 residues.

This sequence joins TRBV10-2 and TRBJ1-5; 7 nucleotides align to TRBD1. Per the germline V gene, CDR1 is WSHSY and CDR2 is SAAADI. With 4 bases clipped from V and 6 bases from J, the junction kept 9 bases outside the gene matches. This CDR3 comprises 15 residues. CDR3 protein: CASSARGVQGQPQHF. Written as DNA, the CDR3 is TGCGCCAGCAGTGCCAGGGGGGTCCAGGGTCAGCCCCAGCATTTT.

The rearrangement links TRBV13 to TRBJ2-1, with a tentative D call TRBD1 (5 bases). The CDR3 length is 14 residues. Germline values: CDR1 PRHDT, CDR2 FYEKMQ (reference sequence). V lost 5 bases to trimming and J lost 8 bases, with 16 bases between them. The DNA for the CDR3 is TGTGCCAGCAGCCCCCGGACAACTTCGGATGAGCAGTTCTTC. It specifies CASSPRTTSDEQFF.

The chain joins TRBV18 to TRBJ2-5, with 10 nucleotides matching TRBD1. With V trimmed by 3 bases and J by 5 bases, 15 bases remained unmatched. This CDR3 region has 18 residues. Germline loops: CDR1 KGHSH, CDR2 LQKENI. The CDR3 reads CASSPPISRQGARETQYF. As DNA, the CDR3 is TGTGCCAGCTCACCTCCCATCTCAAGACAGGGGGCTAGGGAGACCCAGTACTTC.

The chain links TRBV9 to TRBJ2-7, with 7 bases fitting TRBD1. Germline V gene sequence: CDR1 SGDLS, CDR2 YYNGEE. V shed 0 bases and J 2 bases; nucleotides not matched to a gene: 8. This CDR3 contains 16 residues. CDR3 sequence: CASSVAETGRPYEQYF. CDR3 nucleotides: TGTGCCAGCAGCGTAGCGGAGACAGGGCGCCCCTACGAGCAGTACTTC. Full variable domain (rest looked up from reference TRBV9 and TRBJ2-7): DSGVTQTPKHLITATGQRVTLRCSPRSGDLSVYWYQQSLDQGLQFLIQYYNGEERAKGNILERFSAQQFPDLHSELNLSSLELGDSALYFCASSVAETGRPYEQYFGPGTRLTVT.

The rearrangement links TRBV10-2 to TRBJ2-7; D remains unclear. V dropped 8 bases and J dropped 2 bases, with 13 bases sitting between them. In germline, CDR1 is WSHSY, CDR2 SAAADI. The CDR3 is 13 residues long. Written as DNA, the CDR3 is TGCGCCAGCCGGGCAGTGACCCCCTACGAGCAGTACTTC. It specifies CASRAVTPYEQYF.

The chain is built from TRBV28 and TRBJ2-7, with D possibly matching TRBD1 (5 bases). V lost 6 bases and J lost 1, with 16 bases in between. CDR1 MDHEN and CDR2 SYDVKM come from the germline V gene. The CDR3 length is 15 residues. CDR3 in amino acids: CASSPDMSTSYEQYF. CDR3 coding DNA: TGTGCCAGCAGCCCGGACATGTCCACTTCCTACGAGCAGTACTTC.

V is TRBV6-5 and J is TRBJ2-5; D is uncertain. The germline V and J ends were trimmed by 0 bases and 3 bases, with 5 bases remaining between them. The length of the CDR3 is 13 residues. Per the germline V gene, CDR1 is MNHEY and CDR2 is SVGAGI. The CDR3 bases are TGTGCCAGCAGTTACTCTCCGAAAGAGACCCAGTACTTC. Protein product: CASSYSPKETQYF.

J is TRBJ1-2 and V is TRBV7-9, with TRBD1 matching over 7 bases. Per the germline V gene, CDR1 is SEHNR and CDR2 is FQNEAQ (reference sequence). The V segment lost 5 bases and the J segment 0 bases; nucleotides outside the gene matches: 6. This CDR3 spans 15 amino acids. The CDR3 DNA is TGTGCCAGCAGCCCGACAGGGTTAGCTAACTATGGCTACACCTTC. Its translation: CASSPTGLANYGYTF.

V is TRBV7-9 and J is TRBJ2-7; D might be TRBD2 (5 bases). Germline V gene sequence: CDR1 SEHNR, CDR2 FQNEAQ (reference sequence). The CDR3 has 13 residues. V gave up 5 bases and J gave up 6 bases, with 14 bases separating them. The CDR3 DNA sequence: TGTGCCAGCAGCCCCGGGGTGTGGGGCGAGCAGTACTTC. Translated, it gives CASSPGVWGEQYF.

This clone was observed a single time. The chain carries TRBV5-1 and TRBJ1-1, with 7 positions matching TRBD1. The CDR3 has 15 residues. CDR1 is SGHRS and CDR2 is YFSETQ in the germline V gene. V lost 4 bases and J lost 0; bases outside the gene matches: 6. The CDR3 DNA reads TGCGCCAGCAGCGCATACAGGGGTGTGAACACTGAAGCTTTCTTT. This codes for CASSAYRGVNTEAFF.

CDR3 DNA: TGTGCCAGCAGCTTAGGTGGAAGGTCACCCCTCCACTTT. Amino acid sequence: CASSLGGRSPLHF. The chain recombines TRBV7-2 with TRBJ1-6; no definite D call. Per germline, CDR1 SGHTA and CDR2 FQGNSA. This CDR3 contains 13 residues. Trimming cost V 1 base and J 10 bases, with 8 bases left between them.

The chain recombines TRBV6-9 with TRBJ1-1, with D possibly matching TRBD1 (5 bases). Per germline, CDR1 MNHGY and CDR2 SVAAGI. CDR3 size: 14 residues. Trimming removed 6 bases from V and 1 base from J, with 12 bases in between. This CDR3 is CASSPRRGNTEAFF. Written as DNA, the CDR3 is TGTGCCAGCAGCCCCAGGAGGGGGAACACTGAAGCTTTCTTT.

The count of this clone is one. V is TRBV19 and J is TRBJ2-6, with TRBD2 as a possible D gene (6 bases). V was pared by 5 bases and J by 0 bases, with 14 bases between. The V gene's germline CDR1 is LNHDA and CDR2 SQIVND (reference sequence). The CDR3 runs 17 residues. The DNA of the CDR3 is TGTGCCAGTAGTCCAACCTTCGGGAGCTCTGGGGCCAACGTCCTGACTTTC. It codes for CASSPTFGSSGANVLTF. Variable domain in full (rest from reference TRBV19 and TRBJ2-6): DGGITQSPKYLFRKEGQNVTLSCEQNLNHDAMYWYRQDPGQGLRLIYYSQIVNDFQKGDIAEGYSVSREKKESFPLTVTSAQKNPTAFYLCASSPTFGSSGANVLTFGAGSRLTVL.

This clone was found a few times. CDR3 sequence (DNA): TGTGCCAGCAGTTTAGGGAATCAGCCCCAGCATTTT. Its translation: CASSLGNQPQHF. V gene TRBV28 combines with J gene TRBJ1-5; no clear D gene. V was cut by 2 bases and J by 4 bases, with 3 bases left in between. CDR1 is MDHEN, CDR2 SYDVKM, per germline. The CDR3 consists of 12 residues.

This chain links TRBV9 with TRBJ2-3; 7 bases are shared with TRBD2. Trimming at V came to 5 bases and at J to 6 bases, leaving 3 bases not matched to a gene. Germline lookup yields CDR1 SGDLS and CDR2 YYNGEE. CDR3 length: 12 amino acids. The CDR3 coding sequence is TGTGCCAGCAGTAGGGGAGGGGATACGCAGTATTTT. It specifies CASSRGGDTQYF.

Details on this clone: A far larger clone is just one base off, so this is likely a read error. The same CDR3 also results from other DNA sequences found in this sample. The chain couples TRBV5-4 to TRBJ1-1; D is unclear. From germline, CDR1 is SGHNT and CDR2 YYREEE (reference sequence). The CDR3 has 12 residues. CDR3 sequence: CASSYGNAEAFF. The CDR3 region has the DNA TGTGCTAGCAGCTATGGGAACGCTGAAGCTTTCTTT.

This chain links TRBV6-6 with TRBJ1-1; the match to TRBD1 covers 7 bases. The ends lost 6 bases at V and 1 base at J; junction bases unmatched: 8. The CDR3 loop spans 15 amino acids. Per germline, CDR1 MNHNY and CDR2 SVGAGI (reference sequence). The CDR3 loop is CASRAGGMRNTEAFF. CDR3 DNA: TGTGCCAGCAGGGCAGGGGGAATGAGGAACACTGAAGCTTTCTTT.

The chain couples TRBV5-4 to TRBJ1-2, with 12 bases identical to TRBD1. The junction had 9 bases not matched to a gene; V was cut back by 4 bases and J by 2 bases. Germline CDR1 and CDR2: SGHNT and YYREEE (reference sequence). The CDR3 runs 17 residues. The CDR3 region has the DNA TGTGCCAGCAGCAGAGTGACCGGGACAGGGGGCAACTATGGCTACACCTTC. Protein product: CASSRVTGTGGNYGYTF.

The chain employs TRBV4-2 and TRBJ1-1; D uncertain. The ends were cut back, 1 base at V and 0 bases at J, with 9 bases in the middle. CDR1 is LGHNA, CDR2 YNFKEQ, per germline. The CDR3 consists of 15 residues. The CDR3 DNA reads as TGTGCCAGCAGCCAAGTCACTGGAATGAACACTGAAGCTTTCTTT. Protein: CASSQVTGMNTEAFF.

The gene calls are TRBV5-4 and TRBJ1-1; tentatively, D is TRBD1 (6 bases). In germline, CDR1 is SGHNT, CDR2 YYREEE (reference sequence). Trimming pared 7 bases from V and 4 bases from J, leaving 17 bases between. This CDR3 spans 14 amino acids. The CDR3 here is CASGIGGAGTEAFF. As DNA, the CDR3 is TGTGCCAGCGGTATTGGGGGGGCGGGCACTGAAGCTTTCTTT.